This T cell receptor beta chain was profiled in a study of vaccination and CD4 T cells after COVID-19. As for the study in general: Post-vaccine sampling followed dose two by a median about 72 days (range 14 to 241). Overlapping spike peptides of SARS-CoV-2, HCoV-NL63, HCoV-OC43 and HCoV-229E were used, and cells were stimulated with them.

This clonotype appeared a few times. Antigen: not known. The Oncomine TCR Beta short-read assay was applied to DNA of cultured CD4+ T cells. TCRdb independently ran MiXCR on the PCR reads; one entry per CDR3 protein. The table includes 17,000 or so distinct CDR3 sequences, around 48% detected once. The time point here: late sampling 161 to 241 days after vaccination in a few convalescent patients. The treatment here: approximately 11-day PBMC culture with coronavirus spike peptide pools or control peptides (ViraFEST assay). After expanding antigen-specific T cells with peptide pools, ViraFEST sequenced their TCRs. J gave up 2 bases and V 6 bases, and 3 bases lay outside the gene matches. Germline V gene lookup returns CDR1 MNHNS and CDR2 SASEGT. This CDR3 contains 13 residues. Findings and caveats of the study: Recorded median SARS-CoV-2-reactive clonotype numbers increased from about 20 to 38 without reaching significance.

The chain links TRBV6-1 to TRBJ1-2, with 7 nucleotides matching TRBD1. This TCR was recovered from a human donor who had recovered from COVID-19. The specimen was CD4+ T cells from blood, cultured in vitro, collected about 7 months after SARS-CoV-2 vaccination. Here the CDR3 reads CASRRDSNYGYTF. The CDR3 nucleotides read TGTGCCAGCAGAAGGGACAGCAACTATGGCTACACCTTC.